Listed below are T cell receptor beta chains from one sample, sequenced in a study of human T cells and chemical hapten exposure. TCRdb recomputed calls from the RACE reads with MiXCR, one row per CDR3 protein. This table holds fewer than 80,000 distinct CDR3 sequences, 11% found once. This material consisted of whole blood, taken in connection with sensitization to the hapten diphenylcyclopropenone (DPC). The receptor set was obtained from a woman in her 30s with alopecia areata. Some clones in this sample may be carry-over from other donors' samples. Both conserved end residues are part of each CDR3. A D gene is named only where the DNA matches it firmly. Size tells how often a clone was seen (once, few, many) or the class of an expanded clone, and some rows leave it out.

clone size: .; D gene: TRBD1; J gene: TRBJ2-3; V gene: TRBV28; CDR3 protein: CASSATGTGCFF; CDR3 DNA: TGTGCCAGCAGTGCCACCGGGACAGGGTGTTTTTTT
clone size: few; D gene: TRBD1; J gene: TRBJ2-5; V gene: TRBV2; CDR3 protein: CASRNLKGQAVGGLETQYF; CDR3 DNA: TGTGCCAGCAGAAATCTCAAAGGACAGGCAGTCGGCGGGCTCGAGACCCAGTACTTC
clone size: many; D gene: .; J gene: TRBJ1-1; V gene: TRBV7-9; CDR3 protein: CASSLGQNTEAFF; CDR3 DNA: TGTGCCAGCAGCTTAGGACAGAACACTGAAGCTTTCTTT
clone size: few; D gene: TRBD1; J gene: TRBJ2-5; V gene: TRBV29-1; CDR3 protein: CSVESRDRGRETQYF; CDR3 DNA: TGCAGCGTTGAAAGTCGGGACAGGGGGCGTGAGACCCAGTACTTC
clone size: .; D gene: TRBD1; J gene: TRBJ1-6; V gene: TRBV28; CDR3 protein: CASRTGGEDSPLHF; CDR3 DNA: TGTGCCAGCAGGACAGGGGGCGAGGATTCACCCCTCCACTTT
clone size: many; D gene: .; J gene: TRBJ2-2; V gene: TRBV6-5; CDR3 protein: CASSYVAGELFF; CDR3 DNA: TGTGCCAGCAGTTACGTGGCCGGGGAGCTGTTTTTT
clone size: .; D gene: TRBD1; J gene: TRBJ2-2; V gene: TRBV7-2; CDR3 protein: CASISTGAVGELFF; CDR3 DNA: TGTGCCAGCATCTCAACAGGGGCGGTCGGGGAGCTGTTTTTT
clone size: many; D gene: .; J gene: TRBJ1-2; V gene: TRBV5-1; CDR3 protein: CASSLEAGSDYGYTF; CDR3 DNA: TGCGCCAGCAGCTTGGAGGCAGGGAGCGACTATGGCTACACCTTC
clone size: .; D gene: .; J gene: TRBJ2-1; V gene: TRBV11-2; CDR3 protein: CASSLSPLGGYEQFF; CDR3 DNA: TGTGCCAGCAGCTTATCGCCCCTAGGGGGTTATGAGCAGTTCTTC
clone size: few; D gene: .; J gene: TRBJ2-3; V gene: TRBV11-2; CDR3 protein: CASSFALTDTQYF; CDR3 DNA: TGTGCCAGCAGCTTTGCACTAACAGATACGCAGTATTTT
clone size: few; D gene: TRBD1; J gene: TRBJ2-2; V gene: TRBV18; CDR3 protein: CASSPSRTGTLTGELFF; CDR3 DNA: TGTGCCAGCTCACCCTCCCGGACAGGGACCCTCACCGGGGAGCTGTTTTTT
clone size: few; D gene: .; J gene: TRBJ2-2; V gene: TRBV29-1; CDR3 protein: CSVNPRGNTGELFF; CDR3 DNA: TGCAGCGTTAACCCCAGGGGGAACACCGGGGAGCTGTTTTTT
clone size: few; D gene: .; J gene: TRBJ2-4; V gene: TRBV28; CDR3 protein: CASSVTGESKNIQYF; CDR3 DNA: TGTGCCAGCAGCGTTACGGGGGAAAGCAAAAACATTCAGTACTTC
clone size: .; D gene: .; J gene: TRBJ2-7; V gene: TRBV18; CDR3 protein: CASSQDRAYEQYF; CDR3 DNA: TGTGCCAGCTCACAGGACCGTGCCTACGAGCAGTACTTC
clone size: .; D gene: .; J gene: TRBJ2-2; V gene: TRBV3-1; CDR3 protein: CASSPLGDGELFF; CDR3 DNA: TGTGCCAGCAGCCCCTTGGGGGACGGGGAGCTGTTTTTT
clone size: many; D gene: TRBD1; J gene: TRBJ1-2; V gene: TRBV18; CDR3 protein: CASSPLFGQGDYGYTF; CDR3 DNA: TGTGCCAGCTCACCCCTCTTTGGACAGGGAGACTATGGCTACACCTTC
clone size: .; D gene: TRBD2; J gene: TRBJ2-2; V gene: TRBV5-5; CDR3 protein: CASSQTSGVGELFF; CDR3 DNA: TGTGCCAGCAGCCAGACTAGCGGGGTCGGGGAGCTGTTTTTT
clone size: .; D gene: TRBD2; J gene: TRBJ2-3; V gene: TRBV5-1; CDR3 protein: CASSFIAGSTDTQYF; CDR3 DNA: TGCGCCAGCAGCTTCATAGCGGGAAGCACAGATACGCAGTATTTT
clone size: .; D gene: .; J gene: TRBJ2-7; V gene: TRBV9; CDR3 protein: CASSVANSYEQYF; CDR3 DNA: TGTGCCAGCAGCGTGGCGAACTCCTACGAGCAGTACTTC
clone size: few; D gene: .; J gene: TRBJ2-1; V gene: TRBV30; CDR3 protein: CAWSVRGLANEQFF; CDR3 DNA: TGTGCCTGGAGTGTACGGGGGTTAGCCAATGAGCAGTTCTTC
clone size: .; D gene: .; J gene: TRBJ2-7; V gene: TRBV7-2; CDR3 protein: CASSLGAGHFEQYF; CDR3 DNA: TGTGCCAGCAGCTTAGGCGCAGGGCATTTCGAGCAGTACTTC
clone size: few; D gene: .; J gene: TRBJ2-3; V gene: TRBV29-1; CDR3 protein: CSVPLTGVSDTQYF; CDR3 DNA: TGCAGCGTCCCGTTAACTGGTGTATCAGATACGCAGTATTTT
clone size: .; D gene: .; J gene: TRBJ2-1; V gene: TRBV5-5; CDR3 protein: CASSLADLIYNEQFF; CDR3 DNA: TGTGCCAGCAGCTTGGCCGATTTAATATACAATGAGCAGTTCTTC
clone size: .; D gene: .; J gene: TRBJ2-2; V gene: TRBV6-6; CDR3 protein: CASTPKGAGELFF; CDR3 DNA: TGTGCCAGCACTCCAAAGGGGGCCGGGGAGCTGTTTTTT
clone size: .; D gene: TRBD1; J gene: TRBJ2-6; V gene: TRBV20-1; CDR3 protein: CSARKGGQGLSGANVLTF; CDR3 DNA: TGCAGTGCTAGAAAGGGAGGACAGGGGCTCTCTGGGGCCAACGTCCTGACTTTC
clone size: few; D gene: TRBD1; J gene: TRBJ2-2; V gene: TRBV20-1; CDR3 protein: CSAKGQFTGELFF; CDR3 DNA: TGCAGTGCTAAGGGACAGTTCACCGGGGAGCTGTTTTTT
clone size: few; D gene: TRBD1; J gene: TRBJ2-2; V gene: TRBV9; CDR3 protein: CASSSIDRATGELFF; CDR3 DNA: TGTGCCAGCAGCTCAATAGACAGGGCCACCGGGGAGCTGTTTTTT
clone size: many; D gene: TRBD1; J gene: TRBJ1-1; V gene: TRBV7-6; CDR3 protein: CASSPRRGQGEAFF; CDR3 DNA: TGTGCCAGCAGCCCCCGCAGGGGGCAAGGTGAAGCTTTCTTT
clone size: many; D gene: .; J gene: TRBJ2-1; V gene: TRBV19; CDR3 protein: CASSSGRAEQFF; CDR3 DNA: TGTGCCAGTAGTTCAGGCCGGGCTGAGCAGTTCTTC
clone size: few; D gene: .; J gene: TRBJ2-5; V gene: TRBV11-3; CDR3 protein: CASSLDREDGQYQETQYF; CDR3 DNA: TGTGCCAGCAGCTTAGATCGGGAGGATGGACAGTACCAAGAGACCCAGTACTTC
clone size: .; D gene: .; J gene: TRBJ2-1; V gene: TRBV12-2; CDR3 protein: CASRLPDYNDQFF; CDR3 DNA: TGTGCAAGTCGCTTACCGGATTACAATGACCAGTTCTTC
clone size: few; D gene: .; J gene: TRBJ2-1; V gene: TRBV7-3; CDR3 protein: CASSTNEDNEQFF; CDR3 DNA: TGTGCCAGCAGCACAAACGAGGACAATGAGCAGTTCTTC
clone size: few; D gene: .; J gene: TRBJ2-5; V gene: TRBV29-1; CDR3 protein: CSGGLPGHQETQYF; CDR3 DNA: TGCAGTGGGGGGCTGCCAGGTCACCAAGAGACCCAGTACTTC
clone size: many; D gene: .; J gene: TRBJ2-2; V gene: TRBV27; CDR3 protein: CASSPEWGGELFF; CDR3 DNA: TGTGCCAGCAGCCCAGAGTGGGGCGGGGAGCTGTTTTTT
clone size: .; D gene: TRBD2; J gene: TRBJ2-3; V gene: TRBV3-1; CDR3 protein: CASSPRGGSDTQYF; CDR3 DNA: TGTGCCAGCAGCCCTCGCGGGGGGTCAGATACGCAGTATTTT
clone size: .; D gene: .; J gene: TRBJ1-1; V gene: TRBV20-1; CDR3 protein: CSAPEVQITEAFF; CDR3 DNA: TGCAGTGCTCCGGAGGTCCAAATCACTGAAGCTTTCTTT
clone size: .; D gene: .; J gene: TRBJ2-3; V gene: TRBV20-1; CDR3 protein: CSAPRGTHPDTQYF; CDR3 DNA: TGCAGTGCTCCGCGCGGGACCCACCCAGATACGCAGTATTTT
clone size: .; D gene: TRBD1; J gene: TRBJ2-7; V gene: TRBV6-1; CDR3 protein: CASSEPGQVNEQYF; CDR3 DNA: TGTGCCAGCAGTGAACCGGGACAGGTAAACGAGCAGTACTTC
clone size: .; D gene: TRBD2; J gene: TRBJ2-2; V gene: TRBV12-3/TRBV12-4; CDR3 protein: CASTPPTSGSYTGELFF; CDR3 DNA: TGTGCCAGCACCCCCCCCACTAGCGGCAGTTACACCGGGGAGCTGTTTTTT
clone size: .; D gene: .; J gene: TRBJ1-1; V gene: TRBV21-1; CDR3 protein: CASSKVSYGPTGGTEAFF; CDR3 DNA: TGTGCCAGCAGCAAAGTATCGTATGGGCCGACGGGAGGCACTGAAGCTTTCTTT
clone size: few; D gene: .; J gene: TRBJ1-3; V gene: TRBV11-2; CDR3 protein: CASSFRSTVSGNTIYF; CDR3 DNA: TGTGCCAGCAGCTTCCGATCGACCGTTTCGGGAAACACCATATATTTT
clone size: .; D gene: .; J gene: TRBJ2-2; V gene: TRBV20-1; CDR3 protein: CSARDPFGAGSVTGELFF; CDR3 DNA: TGCAGTGCTAGAGATCCTTTTGGGGCGGGAAGTGTCACCGGGGAGCTGTTTTTT
clone size: few; D gene: .; J gene: TRBJ1-6; V gene: TRBV6-5; CDR3 protein: CASSPWTNSPLHF; CDR3 DNA: TGTGCCAGCAGTCCATGGACTAATTCACCCCTCCACTTT
clone size: .; D gene: TRBD1; J gene: TRBJ2-2; V gene: TRBV5-1; CDR3 protein: CASSYAGTANTGELFF; CDR3 DNA: TGCGCCAGCAGTTACGCCGGGACAGCGAACACCGGGGAGCTGTTTTTT
clone size: .; D gene: .; J gene: TRBJ2-2; V gene: TRBV29-1; CDR3 protein: CSVARGTGELFF; CDR3 DNA: TGCAGCGTTGCCCGGGGCACCGGGGAGCTGTTTTTT
clone size: few; D gene: .; J gene: TRBJ2-7; V gene: TRBV28; CDR3 protein: CASSRGGGAYEQYF; CDR3 DNA: TGTGCCAGCAGTCGGGGTGGGGGCGCGTACGAGCAGTACTTC
clone size: few; D gene: .; J gene: TRBJ1-2; V gene: TRBV25-1; CDR3 protein: CASKMPGHLGYTF; CDR3 DNA: TGTGCCAGCAAGATGCCGGGACACCTAGGCTACACCTTC
clone size: .; D gene: TRBD2; J gene: TRBJ2-3; V gene: TRBV29-1; CDR3 protein: CSVGLAASTDTQYF; CDR3 DNA: TGCAGCGTGGGACTAGCGGCTAGCACAGATACGCAGTATTTT
clone size: few; D gene: .; J gene: TRBJ1-4; V gene: TRBV29-1; CDR3 protein: CSVARGPNEKLFF; CDR3 DNA: TGCAGCGTTGCTCGGGGACCTAATGAAAAACTGTTTTTT